This T cell receptor (beta chain) was captured in a study of CD8+ T cells in alopecia areata listed by TCRdb under 2018. As for the study more broadly: The treated patients took part in an open-label pilot trial in which moderate-to-severe alopecia areata was treated with oral tofacitinib at 5 to 10 mg twice daily. Patients stayed on tofacitinib for 6 to 18 months and then had 6 months of follow-up off drug so that delayed response and recurrence could be assessed. The SALT score, which quantifies the percentage of affected scalp surface area, was used to measure disease severity in treated patients. In both human patients and the C3H/HeJ mouse model, the study applied high-throughput TCRbeta sequencing to look at T cell clonal expansion in alopecia areata. Scalp tissue and sorted CD4+ and CD8+ peripheral blood T cells from patchy and totalis/universalis alopecia areata patients and from healthy controls were covered by human TCRbeta sequencing. Patients on tofacitinib were biopsied at baseline and after 4 and 24 weeks of treatment, and several of the patients also had a later scalp biopsy. Clonality in the scalp was compared among normal scalp (n=4), patchy alopecia areata scalp (n=8), and alopecia totalis/universalis scalp (n=8). The RNA source kit depended on sample type: the PAXgene miRNA kit for fixed scalp, the miRNeasy kit for PBMCs, and the RNeasy kit for mouse skin. TCRbeta CDR3 regions were amplified by immunoSEQ multiplex PCR with 35 Vbeta forward and 13 Jbeta reverse primers.

This clone was observed a few times. Its target antigen remains unknown. No base quality values were provided; no much bigger clone lies one nucleotide off. Libraries were constructed by the immunoSEQ multiplex PCR assay. For TCR sequencing, RNA was extracted from every sample and reverse transcribed into cDNA to serve as template. First-strand cDNA was synthesized with SuperScript III using a 2:1 mix of oligo-dT and random hexamers. A synthetic immune receptor repertoire was used to measure amplification bias, and any remaining bias was corrected computationally. The paper's data handling went like this. Raw reads were preprocessed for error removal, and CDR3 was defined according to IMGT conventions as running from the conserved cysteine to phenylalanine. Clonality was calculated as 1 minus Shannon entropy normalized by log2 of the number of productive unique TCRs. Scalp TCRbeta sequences were cross-referenced with sorted blood CD4 and CD8 repertoires so that the CD4 or CD8 identity of scalp clones could be inferred. Held by TCRdb, this immuneACCESS table contains in-frame sequences only and omits some clones. Under half of the omission traces to an unresolved V gene where checked; the cause of the rest is unknown. D and trimming were read from the DNA, whereas the V and J calls and clone size are those reported in that table. The sample table holds fewer than 200,000 clones, of which 58% were seen once. The ten largest clonotypes hold roughly 17% of the sample.

What this sample's treatment or condition label stands for: oral pan-JAK inhibitor, 5-10 mg twice daily. Lesional scalp punch biopsies and peripheral blood were collected from alopecia areata patients. PBMCs were separated by density centrifugation and stained for CD3, CD4 and CD8, after which CD4+ and CD8+ T cells were sorted on a FACSAria. CDR1 and CDR2 (SNHLY, FYNNEI) derive from the germline V gene. Compared with germline, V lacks 9 bases and J lacks 4 bases; bases without a gene match: 9. Counted from cysteine to phenylalanine, this CDR3 has 14 amino acids. CDR3 DNA is the only sequence kept; it has 42 bases, read in frame from the first base. Paper-wide results and their limitations: Many expanded lesional clones were found to persist in scalp and blood during tofacitinib treatment, and relapse after treatment cessation may be partly explained by this persistence. Because the treated cohort was small and had only one nonresponder, larger studies are needed to examine links between baseline CD8+ expansion and response. Scalp TCR repertoire analysis is complicated because resident alphabeta T cells in normal human skin are also sequenced, whereas mouse skin is dominated by gammadelta T cells. Compared with mice, TCR sequences shared between patients were less clear, possibly partly because of HLA diversity across the patient population. With tofacitinib, both scalp clonality and the number of expanded CD8+ clones among the top 100 scalp clones went down significantly. Compared with normal scalp, lesional scalp had higher clonality and more expanded CD8+ clones, particularly in alopecia totalis/universalis, a pattern that suggests antigenic drive.

This specimen was CD4+ T cells sorted from blood, taken at roughly week 58, from a patient treated with tofacitinib. The sequence was collected from a human donor with alopecia areata. Recombination joined TRBV2 with TRBJ2-3, with 8 central nucleotides matching TRBD1. The sequenced DNA is TGTGCCAGGAGGGGAACAGGGGGTCCAGATACGCAGTATTTT. Protein translation: CARRGTGGPDTQYF. The CDR3 plus the reference TRBV2 and TRBJ2-3 genes for the other parts give the full variable domain: EPEVTQTPSHQVTQMGQEVILRCVPISNHLYFYWYRQILGQKVEFLVSFYNNEISEKSEIFDDQFSVERPDGSNFTLKIRSTKLEDSAMYFCARRGTGGPDTQYFGPGTRLTVL.